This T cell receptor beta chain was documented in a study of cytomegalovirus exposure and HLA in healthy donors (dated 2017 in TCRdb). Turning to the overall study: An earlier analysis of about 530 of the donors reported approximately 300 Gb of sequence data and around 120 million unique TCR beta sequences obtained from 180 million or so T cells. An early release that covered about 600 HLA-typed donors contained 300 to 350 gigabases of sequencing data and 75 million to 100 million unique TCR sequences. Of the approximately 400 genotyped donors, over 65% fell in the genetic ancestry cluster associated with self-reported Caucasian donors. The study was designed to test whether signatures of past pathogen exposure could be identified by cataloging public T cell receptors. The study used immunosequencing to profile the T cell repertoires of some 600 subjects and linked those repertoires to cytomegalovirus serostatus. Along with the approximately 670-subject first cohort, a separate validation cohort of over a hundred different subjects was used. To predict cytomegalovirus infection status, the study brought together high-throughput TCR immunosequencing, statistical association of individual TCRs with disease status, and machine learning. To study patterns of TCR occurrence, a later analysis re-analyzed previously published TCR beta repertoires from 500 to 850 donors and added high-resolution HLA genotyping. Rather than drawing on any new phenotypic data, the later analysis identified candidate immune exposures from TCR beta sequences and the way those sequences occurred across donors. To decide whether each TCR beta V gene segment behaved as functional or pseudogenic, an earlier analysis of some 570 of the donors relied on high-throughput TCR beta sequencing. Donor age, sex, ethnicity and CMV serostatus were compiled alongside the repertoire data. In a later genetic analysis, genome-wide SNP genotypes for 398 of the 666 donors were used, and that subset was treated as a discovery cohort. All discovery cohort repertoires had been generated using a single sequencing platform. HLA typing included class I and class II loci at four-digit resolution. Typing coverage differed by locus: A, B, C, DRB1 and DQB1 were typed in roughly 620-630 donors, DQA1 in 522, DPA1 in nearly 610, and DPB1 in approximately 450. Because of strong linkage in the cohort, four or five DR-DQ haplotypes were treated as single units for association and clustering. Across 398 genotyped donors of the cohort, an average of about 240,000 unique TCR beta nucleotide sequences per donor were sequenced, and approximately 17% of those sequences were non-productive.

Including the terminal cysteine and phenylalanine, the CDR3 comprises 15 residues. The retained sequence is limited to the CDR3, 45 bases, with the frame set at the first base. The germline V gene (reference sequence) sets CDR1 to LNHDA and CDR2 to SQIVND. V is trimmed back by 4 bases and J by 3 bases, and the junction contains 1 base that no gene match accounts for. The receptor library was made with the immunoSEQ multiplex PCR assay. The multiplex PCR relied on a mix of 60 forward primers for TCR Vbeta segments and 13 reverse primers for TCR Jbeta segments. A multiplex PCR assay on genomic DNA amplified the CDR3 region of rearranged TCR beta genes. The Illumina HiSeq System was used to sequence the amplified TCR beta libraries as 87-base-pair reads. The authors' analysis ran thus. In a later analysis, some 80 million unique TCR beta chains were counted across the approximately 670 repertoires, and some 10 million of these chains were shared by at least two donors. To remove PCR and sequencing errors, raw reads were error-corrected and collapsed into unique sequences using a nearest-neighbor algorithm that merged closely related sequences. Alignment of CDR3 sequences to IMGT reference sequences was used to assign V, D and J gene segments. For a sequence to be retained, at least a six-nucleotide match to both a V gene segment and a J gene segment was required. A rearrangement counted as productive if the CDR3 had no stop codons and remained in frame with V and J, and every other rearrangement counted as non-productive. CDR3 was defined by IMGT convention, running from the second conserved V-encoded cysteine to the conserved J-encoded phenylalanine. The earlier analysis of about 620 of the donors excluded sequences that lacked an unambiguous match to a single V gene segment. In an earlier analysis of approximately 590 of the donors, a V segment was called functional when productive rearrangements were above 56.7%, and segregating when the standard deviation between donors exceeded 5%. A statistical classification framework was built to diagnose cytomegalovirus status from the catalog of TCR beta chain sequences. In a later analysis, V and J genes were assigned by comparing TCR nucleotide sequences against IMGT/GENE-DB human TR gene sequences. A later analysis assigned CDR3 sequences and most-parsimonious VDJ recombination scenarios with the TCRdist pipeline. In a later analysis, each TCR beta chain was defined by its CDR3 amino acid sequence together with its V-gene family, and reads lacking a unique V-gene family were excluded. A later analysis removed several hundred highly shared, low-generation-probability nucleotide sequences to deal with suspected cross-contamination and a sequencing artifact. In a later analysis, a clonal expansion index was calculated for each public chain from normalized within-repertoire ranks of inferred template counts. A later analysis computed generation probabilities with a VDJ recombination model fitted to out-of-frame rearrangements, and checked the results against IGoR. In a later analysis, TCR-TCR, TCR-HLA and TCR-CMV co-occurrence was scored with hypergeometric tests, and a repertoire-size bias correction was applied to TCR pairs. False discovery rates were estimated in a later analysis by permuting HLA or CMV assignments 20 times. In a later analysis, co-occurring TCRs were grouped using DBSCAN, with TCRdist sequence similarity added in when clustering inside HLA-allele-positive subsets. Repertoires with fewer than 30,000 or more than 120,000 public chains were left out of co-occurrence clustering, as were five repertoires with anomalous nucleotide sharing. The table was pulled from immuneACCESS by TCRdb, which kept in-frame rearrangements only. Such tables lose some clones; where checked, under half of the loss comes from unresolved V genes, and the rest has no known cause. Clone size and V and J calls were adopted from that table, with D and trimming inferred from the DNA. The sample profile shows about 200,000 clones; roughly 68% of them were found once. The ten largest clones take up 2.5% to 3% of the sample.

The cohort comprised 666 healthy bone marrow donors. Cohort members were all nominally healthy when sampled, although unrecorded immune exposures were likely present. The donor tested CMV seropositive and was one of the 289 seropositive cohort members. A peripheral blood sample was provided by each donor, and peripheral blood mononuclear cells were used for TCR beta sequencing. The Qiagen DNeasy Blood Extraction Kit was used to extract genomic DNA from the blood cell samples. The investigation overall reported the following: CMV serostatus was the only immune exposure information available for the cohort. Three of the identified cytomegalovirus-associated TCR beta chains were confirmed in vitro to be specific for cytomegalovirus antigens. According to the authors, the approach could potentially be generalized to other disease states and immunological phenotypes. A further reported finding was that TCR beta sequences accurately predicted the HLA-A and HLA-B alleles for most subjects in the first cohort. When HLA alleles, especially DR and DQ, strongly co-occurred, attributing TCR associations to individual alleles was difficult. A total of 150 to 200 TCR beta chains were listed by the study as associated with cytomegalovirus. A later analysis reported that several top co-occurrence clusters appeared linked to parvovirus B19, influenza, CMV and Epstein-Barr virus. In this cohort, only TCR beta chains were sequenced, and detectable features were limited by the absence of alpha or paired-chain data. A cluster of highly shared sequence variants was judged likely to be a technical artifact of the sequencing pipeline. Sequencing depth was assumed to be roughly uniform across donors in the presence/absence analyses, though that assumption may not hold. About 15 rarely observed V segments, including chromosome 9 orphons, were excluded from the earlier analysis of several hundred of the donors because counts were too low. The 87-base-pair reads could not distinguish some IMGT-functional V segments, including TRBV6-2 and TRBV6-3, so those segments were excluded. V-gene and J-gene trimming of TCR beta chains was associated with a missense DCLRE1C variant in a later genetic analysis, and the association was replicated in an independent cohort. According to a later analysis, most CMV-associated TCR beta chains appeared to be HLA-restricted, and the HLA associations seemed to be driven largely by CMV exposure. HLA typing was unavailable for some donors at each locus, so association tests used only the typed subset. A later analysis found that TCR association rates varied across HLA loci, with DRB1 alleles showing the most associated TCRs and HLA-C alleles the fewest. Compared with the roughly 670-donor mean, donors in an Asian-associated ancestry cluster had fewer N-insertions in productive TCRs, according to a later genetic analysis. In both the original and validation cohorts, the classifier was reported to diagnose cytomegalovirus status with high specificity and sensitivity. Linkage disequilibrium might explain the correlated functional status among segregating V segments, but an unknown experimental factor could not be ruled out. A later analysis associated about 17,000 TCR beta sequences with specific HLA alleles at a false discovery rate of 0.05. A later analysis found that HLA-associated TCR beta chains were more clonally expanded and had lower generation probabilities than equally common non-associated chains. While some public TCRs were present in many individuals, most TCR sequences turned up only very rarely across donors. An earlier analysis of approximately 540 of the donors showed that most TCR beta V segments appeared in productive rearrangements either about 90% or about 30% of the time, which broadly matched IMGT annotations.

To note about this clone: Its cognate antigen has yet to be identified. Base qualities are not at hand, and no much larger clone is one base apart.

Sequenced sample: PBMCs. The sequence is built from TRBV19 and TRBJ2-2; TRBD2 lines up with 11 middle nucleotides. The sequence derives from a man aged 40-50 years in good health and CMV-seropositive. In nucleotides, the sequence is TGTGCCAGTAGTACTAGCGGGGGGTACACCGGGGAGCTGTTTTTT. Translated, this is CASSTSGGYTGELFF.